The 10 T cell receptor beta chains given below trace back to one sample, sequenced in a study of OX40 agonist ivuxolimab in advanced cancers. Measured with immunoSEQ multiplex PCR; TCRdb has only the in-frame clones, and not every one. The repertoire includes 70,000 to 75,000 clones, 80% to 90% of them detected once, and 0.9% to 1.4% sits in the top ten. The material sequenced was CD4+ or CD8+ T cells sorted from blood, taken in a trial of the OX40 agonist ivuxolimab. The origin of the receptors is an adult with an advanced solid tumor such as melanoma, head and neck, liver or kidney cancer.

Here the CDR3 DNA reads TGTGCCAGCAGCTTTTCACGGGAGCAGTACTTC. This codes for CASSFSREQYF. The J gene is TRBJ2-5, the V gene TRBV7-2; D possibly corresponds to TRBD2 (6 bases). Trimming left V 3 bases short and J 11 bases short, with 10 bases between. CDR3 length: 11 amino acids. CDR1 and CDR2 from the germline V gene are SGHTA and FQGNSA.

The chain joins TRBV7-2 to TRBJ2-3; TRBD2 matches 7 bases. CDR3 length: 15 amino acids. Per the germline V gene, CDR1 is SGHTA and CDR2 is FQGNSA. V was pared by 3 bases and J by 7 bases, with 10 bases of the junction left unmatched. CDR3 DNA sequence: TGTGCCAGCAGCTTCCGGGGCGGGGGTGAAAATACGCAGTATTTT. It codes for CASSFRGGGENTQYF.

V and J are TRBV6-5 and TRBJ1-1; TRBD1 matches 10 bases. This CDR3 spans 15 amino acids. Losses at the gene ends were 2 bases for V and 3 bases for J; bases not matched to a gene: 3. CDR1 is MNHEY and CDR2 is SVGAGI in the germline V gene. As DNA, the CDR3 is TGTGCCAGCAGTTACGCCGGGACAGGGGACACTGAAGCTTTCTTT. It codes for CASSYAGTGDTEAFF.

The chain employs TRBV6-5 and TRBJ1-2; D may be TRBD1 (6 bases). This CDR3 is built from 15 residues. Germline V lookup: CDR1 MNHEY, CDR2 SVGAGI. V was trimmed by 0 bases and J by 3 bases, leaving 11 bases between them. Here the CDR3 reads CASSYSTAGDYGYTF. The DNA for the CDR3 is TGTGCCAGCAGTTACTCGACGGCAGGGGACTATGGCTACACCTTC.

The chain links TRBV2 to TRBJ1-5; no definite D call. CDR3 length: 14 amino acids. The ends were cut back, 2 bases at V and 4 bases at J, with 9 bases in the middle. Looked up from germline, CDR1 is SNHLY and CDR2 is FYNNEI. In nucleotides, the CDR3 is TGTGCCAGCAGTGAACAGAGACAAAATCAGCCCCAGCATTTT. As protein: CASSEQRQNQPQHF. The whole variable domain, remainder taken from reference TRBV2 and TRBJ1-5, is EPEVTQTPSHQVTQMGQEVILRCVPISNHLYFYWYRQILGQKVEFLVSFYNNEISEKSEIFDDQFSVERPDGSNFTLKIRSTKLEDSAMYFCASSEQRQNQPQHFGDGTRLSIL.

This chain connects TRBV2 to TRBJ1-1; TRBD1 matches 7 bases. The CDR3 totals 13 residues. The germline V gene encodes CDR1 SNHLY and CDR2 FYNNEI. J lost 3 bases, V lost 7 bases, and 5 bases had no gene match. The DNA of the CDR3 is TGTGCCAGCAACTTTGGACAGGACACTGAAGCTTTCTTT. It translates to CASNFGQDTEAFF.

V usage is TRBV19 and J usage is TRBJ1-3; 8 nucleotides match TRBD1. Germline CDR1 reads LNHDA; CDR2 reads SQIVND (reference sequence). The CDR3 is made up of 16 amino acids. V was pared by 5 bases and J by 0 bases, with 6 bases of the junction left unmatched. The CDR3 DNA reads TGTGCCAGTAGTGAGGGACAGGACCTCTCTGGAAACACCATATATTTT. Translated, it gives CASSEGQDLSGNTIYF.

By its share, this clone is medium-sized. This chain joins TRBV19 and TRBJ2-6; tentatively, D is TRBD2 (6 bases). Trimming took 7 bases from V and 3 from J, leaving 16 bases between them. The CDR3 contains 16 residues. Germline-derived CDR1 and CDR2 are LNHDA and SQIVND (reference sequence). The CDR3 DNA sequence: TGTGCCAGTAAGGACCTGGGAGGCGTTGGGGCCAACGTCCTGACTTTC. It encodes CASKDLGGVGANVLTF.

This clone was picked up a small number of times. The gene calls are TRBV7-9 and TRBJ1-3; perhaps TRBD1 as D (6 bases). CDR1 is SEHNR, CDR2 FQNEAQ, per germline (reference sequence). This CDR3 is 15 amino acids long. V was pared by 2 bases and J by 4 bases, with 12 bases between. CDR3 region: CASSLTGLDGNTIYF. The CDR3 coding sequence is TGTGCCAGCAGCTTAACAGGGTTAGACGGAAACACCATATATTTT.

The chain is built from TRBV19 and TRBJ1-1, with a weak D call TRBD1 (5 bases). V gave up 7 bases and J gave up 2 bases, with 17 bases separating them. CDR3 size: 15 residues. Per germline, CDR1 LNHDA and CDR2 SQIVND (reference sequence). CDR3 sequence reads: CASTHRGQGNTEAFF. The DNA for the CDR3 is TGTGCCAGTACCCATCGGGGCCAGGGAAACACTGAAGCTTTCTTT. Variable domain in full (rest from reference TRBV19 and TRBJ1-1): DGGITQSPKYLFRKEGQNVTLSCEQNLNHDAMYWYRQDPGQGLRLIYYSQIVNDFQKGDIAEGYSVSREKKESFPLTVTSAQKNPTAFYLCASTHRGQGNTEAFFGQGTRLTVV.